This is a list of T cell receptor beta chains from one sample in a study of cytomegalovirus exposure and HLA in healthy donors. TCRdb's table, derived via immunoSEQ multiplex PCR, lists solely in-frame clones and lacks some. The sample lists around 140,000 clones, approximately 80% occurring once. Sequences were obtained from PBMCs. Receptors were obtained from a male donor in good health and CMV-seronegative. Both conserved end residues are part of each CDR3. The D gene is left open where the match is weak. Expanded clones are given a class, and other clones once, few, many or no size at all.

J gene	D gene	clone size	V gene	CDR3 protein	CDR3 DNA
TRBJ1-3	NA	NA	TRBV10-3	CATGRGDSGNTIYF	TGTGCCACTGGACGGGGTGACTCTGGAAACACCATATATTTT
TRBJ1-5	NA	NA	TRBV19	CASSIGEGNQPQHF	TGTGCCAGTAGTATAGGTGAGGGCAATCAGCCCCAGCATTTT
TRBJ1-1	NA	NA	TRBV19	CASSSRANTEAFF	TGTGCCAGTAGTTCGAGGGCGAACACTGAAGCTTTCTTT
TRBJ1-2	NA	NA	TRBV30	CAWSANQGTYTF	TGTGCCTGGAGTGCAAATCAGGGCACCTACACCTTC
TRBJ2-5	TRBD2	NA	TRBV5-1	CASRNSGGAETQYF	TGCGCCAGCAGGAATAGCGGGGGGGCTGAGACCCAGTACTTC
TRBJ2-3	NA	NA	TRBV29-1	CSVERELTDTQYF	TGCAGCGTTGAACGGGAGCTCACAGATACGCAGTATTTT
TRBJ2-1	TRBD2	NA	TRBV18	CASSLGLAGGNEQFF	TGTGCCAGCTCACTCGGACTAGCGGGGGGCAATGAGCAGTTCTTC
TRBJ2-3	TRBD1	NA	TRBV7-3	CASSFLGDRGTDTQYF	TGTGCCAGCAGCTTCTTGGGGGACAGGGGGACAGATACGCAGTATTTT
TRBJ2-3	NA	NA	TRBV6-6	CASSLVGATDTQYF	TGTGCCAGCAGCCTTGTGGGGGCCACAGATACGCAGTATTTT
TRBJ1-2	NA	NA	TRBV28	CASSLRQLYGYTF	TGTGCCAGCAGTTTGAGACAGCTTTATGGCTACACCTTC
TRBJ2-7	NA	few	TRBV10-2	CASSESIVVYEQYF	TGCGCCAGCAGTGAGTCCATAGTGGTCTACGAGCAGTACTTC
TRBJ2-5	NA	NA	TRBV18	CASSQRATGETQYF	TGTGCCAGCTCTCAGAGGGCTACCGGGGAGACCCAGTACTTC
TRBJ1-5	NA	NA	TRBV4-3	CASSQEVAISNQPQHF	TGCGCCAGCAGCCAAGAGGTCGCGATTAGCAATCAGCCCCAGCATTTT
TRBJ1-2	NA	NA	TRBV6-5	CASSTTGSYGYTF	TGTGCCAGCAGCACGACAGGATCTTATGGCTACACCTTC
TRBJ1-2	TRBD1	NA	TRBV9	CASSAPPGTGARGYTF	TGTGCCAGCAGCGCGCCCCCCGGGACAGGGGCTCGGGGCTACACCTTC
TRBJ2-5	TRBD1	NA	TRBV6-1	CASILGGAGETQYF	TGTGCCAGCATCCTAGGGGGCGCAGGAGAGACCCAGTACTTC
TRBJ1-2	TRBD1	NA	TRBV11-1	CASGTGYGYTF	TGTGCCAGCGGGACAGGCTATGGCTACACCTTC
TRBJ1-1	NA	NA	TRBV5-1	CASSAYDRNTEAFF	TGCGCCAGCAGCGCCTATGACAGGAACACTGAAGCTTTCTTT
TRBJ2-7	NA	NA	TRBV6-1	CASLLQNYEQYF	TGTGCCAGCCTGCTACAGAACTACGAGCAGTACTTC
TRBJ2-7	TRBD1	NA	TRBV5-1	CASSLVQGVIYEQYF	TGCGCCAGCAGCTTGGTGCAGGGGGTTATCTACGAGCAGTACTTC
TRBJ1-4	NA	NA	TRBV5-1	CASSLAFRPGANEKLFF	TGCGCCAGCAGCTTGGCGTTCAGGCCCGGGGCTAATGAAAAACTGTTTTTT
TRBJ2-5	TRBD1	NA	TRBV19	CASSLPQGTQETQYF	TGTGCCAGTAGTCTACCACAGGGGACCCAAGAGACCCAGTACTTC
TRBJ2-2	NA	NA	TRBV7-2	CASSLARTVNTGELFF	TGTGCCAGCAGCTTAGCGCGGACAGTTAACACCGGAGAGCTGTTTTTT
TRBJ2-3	NA	NA	TRBV7-6	CASSTPGGKTDTQYF	TGTGCCAGCAGCACTCCTGGCGGGAAGACAGATACGCAGTATTTT
TRBJ1-4	TRBD1	NA	TRBV2	CASSDGQGKGKLFF	TGTGCCAGCAGTGATGGACAGGGAAAAGGAAAACTGTTTTTT
TRBJ2-6	NA	NA	TRBV27	CASSLTVSGANVLTF	TGTGCCAGCAGCCTTACAGTCTCTGGGGCCAACGTCCTGACTTTC
TRBJ1-1	TRBD1	NA	TRBV10-3	CAISESRGQFEAFF	TGTGCCATCAGTGAGTCTAGGGGGCAATTTGAAGCTTTCTTT
TRBJ2-3	NA	NA	TRBV30	CAWSVSREPDTQYF	TGTGCCTGGAGTGTAAGCCGGGAGCCAGATACGCAGTATTTT
TRBJ2-2	NA	NA	TRBV5-1	CASSRLGSADTGELFF	TGCGCCAGCAGTCGCCTAGGGAGTGCGGACACCGGGGAGCTGTTTTTT
TRBJ2-2	TRBD1	NA	TRBV19	CASRGQGGTNTGELFF	TGTGCCAGTAGAGGACAGGGAGGCACTAACACCGGGGAGCTGTTTTTT
TRBJ2-1	TRBD1	NA	TRBV29-1	CSVVPGGSYNEQFF	TGCAGCGTTGTACCAGGGGGCTCCTACAATGAGCAGTTCTTC
TRBJ2-7	NA	NA	TRBV10-2	CASSDVDPYEQYF	TGCGCCAGCAGTGATGTAGATCCCTACGAGCAGTACTTC
TRBJ1-2	TRBD1	few	TRBV5-4	CASSRTGDYGYTF	TGTGCCAGCAGCCGGACAGGGGACTATGGCTACACCTTC
TRBJ2-7	TRBD2	NA	TRBV4-2	CASSQVSGGARTTYEQYF	TGTGCCAGCAGCCAAGTAAGCGGGGGGGCCCGAACGACCTACGAGCAGTACTTC
TRBJ1-3	NA	few	TRBV11-2	CASSSGGRIGNTIYF	TGTGCCAGCAGTAGTGGGGGCAGAATCGGAAACACCATATATTTT
TRBJ2-1	NA	NA	TRBV27	CASSPYSRQGHNEQFF	TGTGCCAGCAGTCCGTATAGCCGGCAGGGCCACAATGAGCAGTTCTTC
TRBJ2-5	NA	NA	TRBV7-7	CASSPSTVQETQYF	TGTGCTAGCAGCCCCTCGACAGTACAAGAGACCCAGTACTTC
TRBJ2-1	TRBD2	few	TRBV5-1	CASSPEVAGGRNEQFF	TGCGCCAGCAGTCCTGAGGTAGCGGGGGGGAGGAATGAGCAGTTCTTC
TRBJ1-2	TRBD1	NA	TRBV9	CASSVGQGFYGYTF	TGTGCCAGCAGCGTAGGACAGGGGTTCTATGGCTACACCTTC
TRBJ2-7	NA	NA	TRBV6-1	CASHRVPPYEQYF	TGTGCCAGCCACAGGGTGCCCCCCTACGAGCAGTACTTC
TRBJ1-1	TRBD1	NA	TRBV6-6	CASRTNRGLNTEAFF	TGTGCCAGCAGAACAAACAGGGGACTGAACACTGAAGCTTTCTTT
TRBJ2-1	NA	NA	TRBV20-1	CSASYEQFF	TGCAGTGCTAGCTATGAGCAGTTCTTC
TRBJ2-1	TRBD1	NA	TRBV19	CASSAPGTGAYNEQFF	TGTGCCAGTAGTGCACCCGGGACAGGGGCGTACAATGAGCAGTTCTTC
TRBJ1-4	NA	NA	TRBV4-1	CASSQEGARQEKLFF	TGCGCCAGCAGCCAAGAGGGGGCCCGGCAAGAAAAACTGTTTTTT
TRBJ2-7	TRBD2	few	TRBV29-1	CSVRQRGDSYEQYF	TGCAGCGTAAGACAGCGGGGGGATTCCTACGAGCAGTACTTC
TRBJ1-1	NA	NA	TRBV18	CASSGQLNTEAFF	TGTGCCAGCTCAGGGCAGCTGAACACTGAAGCTTTCTTT
TRBJ1-1	NA	NA	TRBV11-2	CASSLDRWGREDTEAFF	TGTGCCAGCAGCTTAGATCGTTGGGGCAGGGAAGACACTGAAGCTTTCTTT
TRBJ1-5	NA	NA	TRBV19	CASSPRHFSNQPQHF	TGTGCCAGTAGTCCTCGACACTTTAGCAATCAGCCCCAGCATTTT